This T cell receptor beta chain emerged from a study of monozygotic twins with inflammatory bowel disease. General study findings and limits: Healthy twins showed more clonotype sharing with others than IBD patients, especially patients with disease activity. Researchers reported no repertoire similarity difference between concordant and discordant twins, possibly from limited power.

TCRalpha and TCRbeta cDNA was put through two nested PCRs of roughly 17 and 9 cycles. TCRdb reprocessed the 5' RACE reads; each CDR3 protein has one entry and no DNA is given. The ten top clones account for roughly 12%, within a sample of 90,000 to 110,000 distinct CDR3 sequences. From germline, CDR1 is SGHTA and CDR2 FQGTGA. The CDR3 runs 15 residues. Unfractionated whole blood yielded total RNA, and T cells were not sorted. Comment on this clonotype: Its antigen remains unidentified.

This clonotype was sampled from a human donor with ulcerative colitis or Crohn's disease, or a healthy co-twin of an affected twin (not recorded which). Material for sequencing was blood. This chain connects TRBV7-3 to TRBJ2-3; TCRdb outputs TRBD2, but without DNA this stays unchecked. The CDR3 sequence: CASSLSSGGGDTQYF. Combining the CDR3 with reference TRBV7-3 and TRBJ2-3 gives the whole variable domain GAGVSQTPSNKVTEKGKYVELRCDPISGHTALYWYRQSLGQGPEFLIYFQGTGAADDSGLPNDRFFAVRPEGSVSTLKIQRTERGDSAVYLCASSLSSGGGDTQYFGPGTRLTVL.